A single sample is the source of the 16 T cell receptor beta chains below, sequenced in a study of blood T cell repertoires in COVID-19. The data were produced by immunoSEQ multiplex PCR, yet TCRdb's version contains in-frame clones alone and is incomplete. The profile shows fewer than 250,000 clones, around four fifths of them singletons. The material sequenced was peripheral blood. Receptor source: a woman aged 40 to 50 with active or convalescent COVID-19.

In its sample, this clone was seen a few times. CDR3 residues: CASSDGTYSTDTQYF. CDR3 in DNA: TGTGCCAGCAGTGACGGGACATATAGCACAGATACGCAGTATTTT. The chain links TRBV2 to TRBJ2-3, with D tentatively TRBD1 (6 bases). V dropped 3 bases and J dropped 0 bases, with 10 bases sitting between them. CDR3 length: 15 residues. Per the germline V gene, CDR1 is SNHLY and CDR2 is FYNNEI. Based on the CDR3 plus reference TRBV2 and TRBJ2-3, the full variable domain is EPEVTQTPSHQVTQMGQEVILRCVPISNHLYFYWYRQILGQKVEFLVSFYNNEISEKSEIFDDQFSVERPDGSNFTLKIRSTKLEDSAMYFCASSDGTYSTDTQYFGPGTRLTVL.

The chain combines TRBV24-1 with TRBJ2-3; TRBD1 might be the D (5 bases). V was clipped by 3 bases and J by 2 bases, with 11 bases between them. The V gene's germline CDR1 is KGHDR and CDR2 SFDVKD. CDR3 length equals 15 residues. The CDR3 loop reads CATSDPGHSTDTQYF. CDR3 nucleotides: TGTGCCACCAGTGATCCCGGACATTCCACAGATACGCAGTATTTT.

The chain recombines TRBV24-1 with TRBJ1-5; 7 bases align to TRBD1. The CDR3 contains 16 residues. CDR1 and CDR2 from the germline V gene are KGHDR and SFDVKD. V lost 3 bases and J lost 4; bases outside the gene matches: 8. CDR3 sequence (DNA): TGTGCCACCAGTGATGCTCAGGGGGGAAGAAATCAGCCCCAGCATTTT. Protein sequence: CATSDAQGGRNQPQHF.

This clone was seen a few times. This chain connects TRBV19 to TRBJ1-1; a possible D gene is TRBD1 (6 bases). CDR1 LNHDA and CDR2 SQIVND come from the germline V gene (reference sequence). The CDR3 loop spans 14 amino acids. V lost 6 bases and J 0 bases, leaving 11 bases between the germline ends. CDR3 nucleotide sequence: TGTGCCAGTAGCCAGGGGCCTCTGAACACTGAAGCTTTCTTT. It translates to CASSQGPLNTEAFF.

This clone was observed once. CDR3: CASSFQLGLGYEQYF. DNA for the CDR3: TGTGCCAGCAGTTTCCAACTAGGATTAGGGTACGAGCAGTACTTC. V gene TRBV6-6 combines with J gene TRBJ2-7, with D possibly matching TRBD2 (5 bases). This CDR3 region has 15 residues. The V end lost 4 bases, the J end lost 4 bases, and 17 bases lay between the germline ends. From germline, CDR1 is MNHNY and CDR2 SVGAGI (reference sequence).

The chain has TRBV12-5 and TRBJ2-7, with D tentatively TRBD1 (7 bases). V dropped 7 bases and J dropped 5 bases, with 18 bases sitting between them. The V gene's germline CDR1 is LGHNT and CDR2 FRNRAP. CDR3 size: 14 residues. The CDR3 region is CASDRGGALHEQYF. The CDR3 nucleotides are TGTGCTAGTGACAGGGGCGGGGCTCTACACGAGCAGTACTTC. Full variable domain (missing parts from reference TRBV12-5 and TRBJ2-7): DARVTQTPRHKVTEMGQEVTMRCQPILGHNTVFWYRQTMMQGLELLAYFRNRAPLDDSGMPKDRFSAEMPDATLATLKIQPSEPRDSAVYFCASDRGGALHEQYFGPGTRLTVT.

This clone was picked up a small number of times. The rearrangement uses TRBV5-6 and TRBJ2-3; D call uncertain. The V end lost 1 base, the J end lost 1 base, and 4 bases lay between the germline ends. The CDR3 contains 13 residues. CDR1 and CDR2 (germline): SGHDT, YYEEEE. The CDR3 DNA follows: TGTGCCAGCAGCTTGACAGGCACAGATACGCAGTATTTT. It codes for CASSLTGTDTQYF.

The chain joins TRBV11-2 to TRBJ1-4, with D possibly matching TRBD1 (5 bases). The germline V gene has CDR1 SGHAT and CDR2 FQNNGV. V was trimmed by 5 bases and J by 4 bases, leaving 14 bases between them. CDR3 length equals 15 residues. As DNA, the CDR3 is TGTGCCAGCAGCCCCGCGACAGCTTTTAATGAAAAACTGTTTTTT. It yields the protein CASSPATAFNEKLFF.

The rearrangement joins TRBV30 to TRBJ1-6; the match to TRBD1 covers 11 bases. V lost 2 bases and J lost 10; bases outside the gene matches: 7. The CDR3 runs to 15 residues. Germline-derived CDR1 and CDR2 are GTSNPN and SVGIG (reference sequence). In DNA, the CDR3 is TGTGCCTGGAGTACAGGGACAGGGGGAAGATCACCCCTCCACTTT. Translating it yields CAWSTGTGGRSPLHF.

The V gene is TRBV28, the J gene TRBJ2-3; a possible D gene is TRBD1 (5 bases). Trimming removed 4 bases from V and 5 bases from J, with 19 bases in between. Germline CDR1 reads MDHEN; CDR2 reads SYDVKM. The CDR3 sequence is 16 residues long. The CDR3 coding sequence is TGTGCCAGCAGTTCACTCAGGGTATGGGTGGGAGATACGCAGTATTTT. Its protein product is CASSSLRVWVGDTQYF.

The chain links TRBV28 to TRBJ2-1; the D gene is possibly TRBD1 (5 bases). The CDR3 is 15 residues long. V was pared by 4 bases and J by 3 bases, with 13 bases between. Looked up from germline, CDR1 is MDHEN and CDR2 is SYDVKM. As DNA, the CDR3 is TGTGCCAGCAGTTCAGACAGTTCTTTCTACAATGAGCAGTTCTTC. It encodes CASSSDSSFYNEQFF. Using reference TRBV28 and TRBJ2-1 for the parts outside the CDR3, the full variable domain is DVKVTQSSRYLVKRTGEKVFLECVQDMDHENMFWYRQDPGLGLRLIYFSYDVKMKEKGDIPEGYSVSREKKERFSLILESASTNQTSMYLCASSSDSSFYNEQFFGPGTRLTVL.

The J gene is TRBJ2-7, the V gene TRBV2; maybe TRBD2 (6 bases). CDR3 length: 15 amino acids. The V end was cut by 2 bases, the J end by 2 bases, with 13 bases between. Germline V gene lookup returns CDR1 SNHLY and CDR2 FYNNEI. The CDR3 loop is CASSETRDFTYEQYF. The DNA for the CDR3 is TGTGCCAGCAGTGAAACCCGGGACTTCACCTACGAGCAGTACTTC.

The rearrangement joins TRBV5-1 to TRBJ2-5; 8 bases fit TRBD1. The CDR3 loop spans 14 amino acids. Germline V gives CDR1 SGHRS, CDR2 YFSETQ. J gave up 3 bases and V 1 base, and 2 bases lay outside the gene matches. This chain's CDR3 is CASSLRTGKETQYF. CDR3 DNA sequence: TGCGCCAGCAGCTTGAGGACAGGGAAAGAGACCCAGTACTTC.

The chain uses TRBV30 and TRBJ1-5; no reliable D call. The germline V and J ends were trimmed by 3 bases and 1 base, with 10 bases remaining between them. Germline loops: CDR1 GTSNPN, CDR2 SVGIG (reference sequence). The CDR3 covers 14 residues. The chain's CDR3 is CAWRDLGSNQPQHF. The DNA of the CDR3 is TGTGCCTGGAGGGACTTAGGGAGCAATCAGCCCCAGCATTTT.

V is TRBV5-1 and J is TRBJ2-1; possibly TRBD2 for D (5 bases). Looked up from germline, CDR1 is SGHRS and CDR2 is YFSETQ. V dropped 1 base and J dropped 2 bases, with 7 bases sitting between them. The CDR3 runs 14 residues. Written as DNA, the CDR3 is TGCGCCAGCAGCTTGCGGGGTCCCTACAATGAGCAGTTCTTC. This encodes CASSLRGPYNEQFF.

CDR3: CASSSQFPIDNQPQHF. CDR3 nucleotides: TGTGCCAGCAGTTCACAGTTTCCGATAGACAATCAGCCCCAGCATTTT. The V call is TRBV27, the J call TRBJ1-5; D not certain. Trimming left V 4 bases short and J 3 bases short, with 16 bases between. The CDR3 has 16 amino acids. CDR1 and CDR2 from the germline V gene are MNHEY and SMNVEV (reference sequence).